This T cell receptor (beta chain) was sequenced for a study of PD-L1 blockade in urothelial cancer. As for the study in general: Samples of blood were analyzed 3 weeks (second dose) and 6 weeks after treatment start. T cells numbered a median of approximately 150,000 in the blood samples.

The CDR3 spans 13 residues. Deletions cut 7 bases from V and 1 base from J, with 11 bases between. Germline-derived CDR1 and CDR2 are SGHRS and YFSETQ. Time point: pretreatment peripheral blood. The patients had locally advanced or metastatic urothelial carcinoma. Patient sample counts ranged from 1 to 8, pretreatment and on-treatment. The protocol was immunoSEQ multiplex PCR, while the TCRdb copy is restricted to in-frame clones and leaves out a portion. The sample carries around 40,000 clones, 90% to 95% recorded once. The chain joins TRBV5-1 to TRBJ1-2; D is undetermined. This sequence originates from an older woman with urothelial cancer. The source material was PBMCs, sampled around atezolizumab (anti-PD-L1) treatment. CDR3 amino acids: CASALVINYGYTF. CDR3 coding DNA: TGCGCCAGCGCCTTGGTAATTAACTATGGCTACACCTTC.